The rows below give T cell receptor beta chains drawn from one sample of a study of blood T cell repertoires in COVID-19. The data were produced by immunoSEQ multiplex PCR, yet TCRdb's version contains in-frame clones alone and is incomplete. Of 250,000 or so clones listed, around 90% are singletons. Sequencing used PBMCs or T cells enriched from blood (not recorded which). These receptors originate from a middle-aged man who had been exposed to COVID-19. The CDR3 runs from the conserved cysteine through the conserved F or W. The D gene is left open where the match is weak. Clone sizes are given selectively: once, few, many, or a class where the clone is expanded.

NA	TRBV7-6	TRBD2	TRBJ2-5	CASSLAGGGQETQYF	TGTGCCAGCAGCCTAGCGGGAGGTGGGCAAGAGACCCAGTACTTC
NA	TRBV4-2	NA	TRBJ2-3	CASSLREDTADTQYF	TGTGCCAGCAGCCTCCGGGAAGATACTGCGGATACGCAGTATTTT
NA	TRBV28	NA	TRBJ1-1	CASSFGGRNTEAFF	TGTGCCAGCAGTTTTGGGGGGAGGAACACTGAAGCTTTCTTT
NA	TRBV6-2/TRBV6-3	NA	TRBJ1-2	CASSYDMGGSGYTF	TGTGCCAGCAGTTACGACATGGGCGGGAGTGGCTACACCTTC
NA	TRBV7-9	TRBD1	TRBJ1-1	CASSLVGQGITEAFF	TGTGCCAGCAGCTTAGTGGGACAGGGCATCACTGAAGCTTTCTTT
NA	TRBV11-2	NA	TRBJ1-4	CASSWGGEKLFF	TGTGCCAGCAGCTGGGGAGGAGAAAAACTGTTTTTT
NA	TRBV29-1	NA	TRBJ1-1	CSVKDTNTEAFF	TGCAGCGTGAAGGACACGAACACTGAAGCTTTCTTT
NA	TRBV6-5	TRBD2	TRBJ2-5	CASRPIAGVLETQYF	TGTGCCAGCAGGCCGATAGCGGGAGTGTTAGAGACCCAGTACTTC
NA	TRBV15	NA	TRBJ2-2	CATTIAGTGELFF	TGTGCCACAACGATTGCGGGGACCGGGGAGCTGTTTTTT
NA	TRBV15	TRBD1	TRBJ1-5	CATSSRTGNSNQPQHF	TGTGCCACCAGCAGTCGGACAGGGAATAGCAATCAGCCCCAGCATTTT
once	TRBV15	NA	TRBJ2-4	CATSRDGRTAMPGPKNIQYF	TGTGCCACCAGCAGAGACGGGAGAACTGCTATGCCGGGCCCAAAAAACATTCAGTACTTC
NA	TRBV6-2/TRBV6-3	NA	TRBJ2-7	CASSYGVGLSYEQYF	TGTGCCAGCAGTTACGGGGTGGGGCTGAGTTACGAGCAGTACTTC
NA	TRBV30	NA	TRBJ1-2	CAWSEGVVGYGYTF	TGTGCCTGGAGTGAGGGGGTAGTAGGCTATGGCTACACCTTC
NA	TRBV25-1	TRBD1	TRBJ2-2	CASSEDRDTGELFF	TGTGCCAGCAGTGAGGACAGGGACACCGGGGAGCTGTTTTTT
NA	TRBV7-9	NA	TRBJ1-4	CASSQQGVNEKLFF	TGTGCCAGCAGCCAACAGGGAGTTAATGAAAAACTGTTTTTT
NA	TRBV20-1	NA	TRBJ2-3	CSAGHTDTQYF	TGCAGTGCGGGGCACACAGATACGCAGTATTTT
NA	TRBV7-9	NA	TRBJ2-1	CASSLEGKTYNEQFF	TGTGCCAGCAGCTTAGAGGGGAAGACCTACAATGAGCAGTTCTTC
NA	TRBV10-3	TRBD1	TRBJ1-1	CASRTGNLNTEAFF	TGTGCCAGCAGGACAGGAAACCTTAACACTGAAGCTTTCTTT
NA	TRBV24-1	TRBD1	TRBJ2-3	CATSVGTGTSDTQYF	TGTGCCACCAGTGTCGGGACAGGAACGTCAGATACGCAGTATTTT
NA	TRBV7-8	TRBD2	TRBJ2-1	CASSWGSRGLAGAEQFF	TGTGCCAGCAGCTGGGGATCCAGGGGACTAGCGGGAGCTGAGCAGTTCTTC
NA	TRBV7-9	TRBD1	TRBJ2-7	CASSSWDRDTLEQYF	TGTGCCAGCAGCTCATGGGACAGGGATACCCTGGAGCAGTACTTC
once	TRBV28	NA	TRBJ1-2	CASRAGEGYGYTF	TGTGCCAGCAGGGCAGGGGAAGGCTATGGCTACACCTTC
NA	TRBV7-3	NA	TRBJ1-2	CASSLFLFRKLPGDYTF	NA
NA	TRBV11-2	TRBD2	TRBJ2-5	CASSGGLAGDIETQYF	TGTGCCAGCAGCGGGGGACTAGCGGGAGATATCGAGACCCAGTACTTC
NA	TRBV30	TRBD1	TRBJ1-4	CAWSRGQVVEKLFF	TGTGCCTGGAGTAGGGGACAGGTGGTCGAAAAACTGTTTTTT
NA	TRBV29-1	NA	TRBJ2-7	CSVVSTTYEQYF	TGCAGCGTTGTTAGTACCACCTACGAGCAGTACTTC
few	TRBV12-3/TRBV12-4	NA	TRBJ1-5	CASSLAGLQPQHF	TGTGCCAGCAGTTTAGCGGGGCTTCAGCCCCAGCATTTT
NA	TRBV6-1	TRBD1	TRBJ2-5	CASSEDRGWETQYF	TGTGCCAGCAGTGAAGACAGGGGTTGGGAGACCCAGTACTTC
NA	TRBV2	TRBD1	TRBJ1-5	CASSTDRGLQPQHF	TGTGCCAGCAGTACCGACAGGGGGCTTCAGCCCCAGCATTTT
NA	TRBV11-2	TRBD2	TRBJ2-3	CASSLEGLVSSDTQYF	TGTGCCAGCAGCTTAGAGGGACTAGTTTCTTCAGATACGCAGTATTTT
once	TRBV6-5	NA	TRBJ1-1	CASSYSAGFTEAFF	TGTGCCAGCAGTTATTCAGCAGGGTTCACTGAAGCTTTCTTT
NA	TRBV5-6	NA	TRBJ1-6	CASSFGAGNNSPLHF	TGTGCCAGCAGCTTTGGGGCGGGAAATAATTCACCCCTCCACTTT
NA	TRBV3-1/TRBV3-2	NA	TRBJ1-4	CASSPGEAEKLFF	TGTGCCAGCTCTCCGGGGGAGGCTGAAAAACTGTTTTTT
NA	TRBV5-1	TRBD2	TRBJ2-3	CASSTIAGDGDTQYF	TGCGCCAGCAGCACAATAGCGGGAGATGGAGATACGCAGTATTTT
NA	TRBV19	NA	TRBJ1-1	CASSMTREGTEAFF	TGTGCCAGTAGTATGACCAGGGAGGGCACTGAAGCTTTCTTT
NA	TRBV15	NA	TRBJ1-2	CATSSTGWGYTF	TGTGCCACCAGCTCGACAGGTTGGGGCTACACCTTC
NA	TRBV3-1/TRBV3-2	TRBD1	TRBJ1-1	CASSFRTGRISTEAFF	TGTGCCAGCAGCTTTCGGACAGGGAGGATTAGCACTGAAGCTTTCTTT
NA	TRBV19	NA	TRBJ1-5	CASSISAGGNQPQHF	TGTGCCAGTAGTATTTCGGCAGGGGGCAATCAGCCCCAGCATTTT
once	TRBV5-1	NA	TRBJ2-1	CASSLVLAKHNEQFF	TGCGCCAGCAGCTTAGTCCTAGCGAAACACAATGAGCAGTTCTTC
NA	TRBV21-1	NA	TRBJ2-6	CRISSGANVLTF	TGTCGAATTAGCTCTGGGGCCAACGTCCTGACTTTC
NA	TRBV5-6	TRBD1	TRBJ1-1	CASSSTGNENTEAFF	TGTGCCAGCAGCTCGACAGGGAATGAGAACACTGAAGCTTTCTTT
NA	TRBV19	NA	TRBJ2-2	CASILSVNTGELFF	TGTGCCAGTATTCTCTCGGTAAACACCGGGGAGCTGTTTTTT
NA	TRBV5-4	TRBD2	TRBJ2-7	CASSTIMTSGSDYEQYF	TGTGCCAGCAGTACCATTATGACTAGCGGAAGCGACTACGAGCAGTACTTC
NA	TRBV25-1	TRBD1	TRBJ1-1	CASGDREDTEAFF	TGTGCCAGCGGGGACAGGGAAGACACTGAAGCTTTCTTT
NA	TRBV6-6	NA	TRBJ2-1	CATAPTRTYNEQFF	TGTGCCACTGCCCCGACTAGGACCTACAATGAGCAGTTCTTC
NA	TRBV28	NA	TRBJ2-5	CASSSRSTRGETQYF	TGTGCCAGCAGTTCCCGATCGACGCGCGGGGAGACCCAGTACTTC
NA	TRBV5-4	TRBD1	TRBJ2-7	CASSPTGFVDEQYF	TGTGCCAGCAGCCCGACAGGGTTTGTGGACGAGCAGTACTTC